The clone carrying this TCR beta chain was observed a single time. This CDR3 is built from 17 residues. Trimming removed 0 bases from V and 4 bases from J, with 17 bases in between. Germline CDR1 and CDR2: SGHKS and YYEKEE (reference sequence). The sample belongs to a study of blood T cell repertoires in COVID-19. Sequenced by immunoSEQ multiplex PCR; TCRdb stores in-frame clones only, minus some. Of about 170,000 clones in the sample, more than 75% were seen once. The V and J genes are TRBV5-5 and TRBJ1-3; TRBD1 might be the D (5 bases). Sequences were obtained from peripheral blood. This TCR came from a man in his fifties or sixties who had recovered from COVID-19. CDR3 DNA sequence: TGTGCCAGCAGCTTGGTCGTCCCGACGGGGGTCGGAAACACCATATATTTT. Protein sequence: CASSLVVPTGVGNTIYF.